The source of this T cell receptor (beta chain) is a study of vaccination and CD4 T cells after COVID-19. Concerning this clonotype itself: The antigen remains undetermined.

Sequencing of cultured CD4+ T cell DNA used the Oncomine TCR Beta short-read assay. TCRdb re-called the PCR reads with MiXCR, one entry per CDR3 protein. The table includes under 15,000 distinct CDR3 sequences, around 50% detected once. Treatment indicated: approximately 10-day PBMC culture with coronavirus spike peptide pools or control peptides (ViraFEST assay). CDR1 is SGHNT and CDR2 is YENEEA in the germline V gene. Trimming took 3 bases from V and 2 from J; bases not matched to a gene: 7. The CDR3 extends over 16 amino acids. This sequence originates from a human donor who had recovered from COVID-19. What was sequenced was CD4+ T cells from blood, cultured in vitro. The chain uses TRBV11-3 and TRBJ2-5; 9 nucleotides line up with TRBD2. The CDR3 DNA sequence: TGTGCCAGCAGCTTCGAGCGGGGGGTGGGACAAGAGACCCAGTACTTC. Translating it yields CASSFERGVGQETQYF. The complete variable domain, with remaining parts taken from reference TRBV11-3 and TRBJ2-5, reads EAGVVQSPRYKIIEKKQPVAFWCNPISGHNTLYWYLQNLGQGPELLIRYENEEAVDDSQLPKDRFSAERLKGVDSTLKIQPAELGDSAVYLCASSFERGVGQETQYFGPGTRLLVL.